One and the same sample provided the 28 T cell receptor beta chains below, sequenced in a study of shared clonotypes between healthy human individuals. Here immunoSEQ multiplex PCR was the method, and the copy in TCRdb shows in-frame clones only, minus some. The sample carries around 700,000 clones, about 74% recorded once. Sequencing input: memory CD4+ T cells sorted from blood. Indicated subset: CD45RA-negative fraction. These receptors came from a woman younger than 45 in good health.

The V gene is TRBV5-6, the J gene TRBJ2-3, with 9 bases matching TRBD2. This CDR3 is built from 15 residues. Losses at the gene ends were 7 bases for V and 5 bases for J; bases not matched to a gene: 11. The germline gives CDR1 SGHDT, CDR2 YYEEEE. CDR3 sequence: CASREAGGGGDTQYF. In DNA, the CDR3 is TGTGCCAGCCGTGAAGCGGGAGGAGGGGGAGATACGCAGTATTTT.

The chain combines TRBV5-1 with TRBJ1-1; the D gene is possibly TRBD1 (5 bases). Germline V gene sequence: CDR1 SGHRS, CDR2 YFSETQ. This CDR3 spans 13 amino acids. Trimming pared 2 bases from V and 4 bases from J, leaving 9 bases between. CDR3 bases: TGCGCCAGCAGCTTTGGGGGAGGCACTGAAGCTTTCTTT. Protein: CASSFGGGTEAFF.

This rearrangement joins TRBV30 to TRBJ1-2; no firm D call. Trimming shortened V by 2 bases and J by 9 bases, and 13 bases separated the two germline ends. Germline lookup yields CDR1 GTSNPN and CDR2 SVGIG (reference sequence). The CDR3 covers 12 residues. Here the CDR3 DNA reads TGTGCCTGGAGTCCTACAATGATGCGCTACACCTTC. Its protein product is CAWSPTMMRYTF.

The chain links TRBV28 to TRBJ1-3, with D maybe TRBD1 (5 bases). Trimming cost V 4 bases and J 5 bases, with 15 bases left between them. From germline, CDR1 is MDHEN and CDR2 SYDVKM. This CDR3 contains 15 residues. Here the CDR3 reads CASSWGGMGRNTIYF. The CDR3 nucleotides are TGTGCCAGCAGTTGGGGGGGAATGGGTAGAAACACCATATATTTT.

On this clone: Within the sample, other DNA sequences also encode this same CDR3. The chain couples TRBV30 to TRBJ2-5; D gene ambiguous. Between the trimmed V and J ends, which lost 3 bases and 1 base, there was a span of 9 bases. Germline loops: CDR1 GTSNPN, CDR2 SVGIG (reference sequence). CDR3 size: 13 residues. CDR3 DNA: TGTGCCTGGAGACCCGGGTCCCAAGAGACCCAGTACTTC. Translating gives CAWRPGSQETQYF. The variable domain in full, with the rest retrieved from reference TRBV30 and TRBJ2-5, is SQTIHQWPATLVQPVGSPLSLECTVEGTSNPNLYWYRQAAGRGLQLLFYSVGIGQISSEVPQNLSASRPQDRQFILSSKKLLLSDSGFYLCAWRPGSQETQYFGPGTRLLVL.

Worth noting for this clone: A much larger clone sits a single nucleotide away, making a read error possible. V and J are TRBV7-8 and TRBJ2-2; D remains ambiguous. V was trimmed by 4 bases and J by 2 bases, leaving 2 bases between them. The CDR3 is 12 residues long. Germline V CDR1 and CDR2: SGHVS, FQNEAQ. The CDR3 reads CASSSNTGELFF. CDR3 sequence (DNA): TGTGCCAGCAGCTCCAACACCGGGGAGCTGTTTTTT.

The chain combines TRBV9 with TRBJ1-4, with D unclear. The CDR3 extends over 15 amino acids. CDR1 and CDR2 (germline): SGDLS, YYNGEE. V dropped 1 base and J dropped 6 bases, with 13 bases sitting between them. The CDR3 DNA reads TGTGCCAGCAGCGTAAATTCTGGGAACGATGAAAAACTGTTTTTT. Its translation: CASSVNSGNDEKLFF.

The chain uses TRBV7-3 and TRBJ1-2, with no clear D. This CDR3 region has 13 residues. V was cut by 0 bases and J by 14 bases, with 16 bases left in between. CDR1 and CDR2 from the germline V gene are SGHTA and FQGTGA. The CDR3 region is CASSLTSQTMRTF. The CDR3 nucleotides are TGTGCCAGCAGCTTAACGAGTCAGACCATGAGGACCTTC. The full variable domain, its missing parts supplied by reference TRBV7-3 and TRBJ1-2, is GAGVSQTPSNKVTEKGKYVELRCDPISGHTALYWYRQSLGQGPEFLIYFQGTGAADDSGLPNDRFFAVRPEGSVSTLKIQRTERGDSAVYLCASSLTSQTMRTFGSGTRLTVV.

The V and J genes are TRBV28 and TRBJ1-2; TRBD1 is a possible D gene (5 bases). Trimming cost V 8 bases and J 8 bases, with 15 bases left between them. This CDR3 contains 12 residues. The germline V gene encodes CDR1 MDHEN and CDR2 SYDVKM. Here the CDR3 reads CASGRAGTGYTF. CDR3 in DNA: TGTGCCAGCGGCCGGGCCGGGACCGGCTACACCTTC.

This rearrangement joins TRBV28 to TRBJ1-3; no clear D gene. Trimming took off 11 bases at V and 0 bases at J, with 17 bases between the two ends. The germline V gene has CDR1 MDHEN and CDR2 SYDVKM. The CDR3 runs to 15 residues. The CDR3 DNA sequence: TGTGCCCACAGCTCGTATAAGTACTCTGGAAACACCATATATTTT. Translation gives CAHSSYKYSGNTIYF. Using reference TRBV28 and TRBJ1-3 for the parts outside the CDR3, the full variable domain is DVKVTQSSRYLVKRTGEKVFLECVQDMDHENMFWYRQDPGLGLRLIYFSYDVKMKEKGDIPEGYSVSREKKERFSLILESASTNQTSMYLCAHSSYKYSGNTIYFGEGSWLTVV.

This clone was observed a single time. The V call is TRBV10-1, the J call TRBJ2-1; no firm D call. V lost 5 bases, J lost 6 bases, and 8 bases lay in between. Germline V CDR1 and CDR2: WNHNN, SYGVQD (reference sequence). This CDR3 is built from 12 residues. CDR3 nucleotides: TGCGCCAGCAGTCGTTTGGGCAATGAGCAGTTCTTC. Amino acids: CASSRLGNEQFF.

CDR3 sequence reads: CASSPLGEQFSGNTIYF. As DNA, the CDR3 is TGTGCCAGCTCACCACTGGGGGAGCAATTCTCTGGAAACACCATATATTTT. The chain joins TRBV18 to TRBJ1-3, with D maybe TRBD1 (5 bases). In germline, CDR1 is KGHSH, CDR2 LQKENI. The V end lost 1 base, the J end lost 0 bases, and 13 bases lay between the germline ends. The CDR3 totals 17 residues.

For the CDR3, the DNA is TGTGCCAGCAGTTTGTCCTTATCGCTCGAGGGGGGCGAGCAGTACTTC. Encoded protein: CASSLSLSLEGGEQYF. V usage is TRBV28 and J usage is TRBJ2-7; D may be TRBD1 or TRBD2 (6 bases each). The CDR3 runs to 16 residues. CDR1 is MDHEN and CDR2 is SYDVKM in the germline V gene. Trimming removed 3 bases from V and 6 bases from J, with 21 bases in between.

This sequence joins TRBV23-1 and TRBJ2-1, with 8 bases lining up with TRBD2. TRBV23-1 is an ORF for which the function is uncertain. The CDR3 has 15 amino acids. J gave up 8 bases and V 6 bases, and 12 bases lay outside the gene matches. The CDR3 nucleotides read TGCGCCAGCAGGTCCATAGCGGGGACCCTCCATGAGCAGTTCTTC. Amino acids: CASRSIAGTLHEQFF.

This clone was seen only once. The chain employs TRBV5-4 and TRBJ2-5, with 8 bases that match TRBD2. The CDR3 sequence is 14 residues long. Per the germline V gene, CDR1 is SGHNT and CDR2 is YYREEE (reference sequence). Trimming cost V 2 bases and J 5 bases; bases outside gene matches: 5. CDR3 region: CASSFYTGGETQYF. DNA for the CDR3: TGTGCCAGCAGCTTTTACACGGGGGGGGAGACCCAGTACTTC.

The chain is built from TRBV12-1 and TRBJ1-5. TRBV12-1 is assigned pseudogene status. The CDR3 spans 14 residues. This CDR3 is CASRIGRRNQPQHF. The DNA of the CDR3 is TGTGCCAGCAGAATCGGACGACGCAATCAGCCCCAGCATTTT.

This sequence joins TRBV7-6 and TRBJ2-3, with D hard to call. CDR1 and CDR2 from the germline V gene are SGHVS and FNYEAQ. V lost 5 bases and J lost 0, with 9 bases in between. The CDR3 runs 14 residues. CDR3 nucleotide sequence: TGTGCCAGCAGCCTCGGACCCAGCACAGATACGCAGTATTTT. Translation gives CASSLGPSTDTQYF.

This rearrangement joins TRBV19 to TRBJ2-7; 8 positions agree with TRBD2. This CDR3 spans 14 amino acids. V lost 8 bases, J lost 0 bases, and 6 bases stayed unmatched. CDR1 and CDR2 (germline): LNHDA, SQIVND (reference sequence). Here the CDR3 DNA reads TGTGCCAGTCGACTAGCGATGAGCTCCTACGAGCAGTACTTC. This codes for CASRLAMSSYEQYF.

This sequence joins TRBV10-3 and TRBJ2-3, with TRBD2 matching over 11 bases. Trimming at V came to 3 bases and at J to 2 bases, leaving 7 bases not matched to a gene. The germline V gene encodes CDR1 ENHRY and CDR2 SYGVKD. This CDR3 has 17 amino acids. Here the CDR3 DNA reads TGTGCCATCAGTGAACACGGGACTAGCGGCTACACAGATACGCAGTATTTT. Its translation is CAISEHGTSGYTDTQYF.

The chain recombines TRBV5-1 with TRBJ2-2; 8 positions match TRBD2. CDR1 SGHRS and CDR2 YFSETQ come from the germline V gene. Trimming cost V 4 bases and J 1 base; bases outside gene matches: 18. This CDR3 spans 20 amino acids. CDR3 bases: TGCGCCAGCAGCAAGGGGAGAATAGCGGGGCACCCACGGAACACCGGGGAGCTGTTTTTT. Protein: CASSKGRIAGHPRNTGELFF.

This chain links TRBV5-1 with TRBJ2-2; TRBD1 matches at 7 bases. Looked up from germline, CDR1 is SGHRS and CDR2 is YFSETQ. The CDR3 runs 17 residues. The junction had 5 bases not matched to a gene; V was cut back by 0 bases and J by 0 bases. CDR3 loop: CASSLGDSIPNTGELFF. The CDR3 bases are TGCGCCAGCAGCTTGGGGGACAGCATACCGAACACCGGGGAGCTGTTTTTT.

As to this clone: In the same sample, other DNA sequences code for this CDR3. This chain connects TRBV10-1 to TRBJ1-5; no reliable D call. Germline lookup yields CDR1 WNHNN and CDR2 SYGVQD (reference sequence). The CDR3 is 13 amino acids. V was clipped by 5 bases and J by 5 bases, with 10 bases between them. The CDR3 DNA reads TGCGCCAGCAGTACAAACAGAGATCAGCCCCAGCATTTT. Translating it yields CASSTNRDQPQHF.

The chain recombines TRBV7-9 with TRBJ2-7, with D maybe TRBD1 (6 bases). This CDR3 region has 15 residues. Germline-derived CDR1 and CDR2 are SEHNR and FQNEAQ (reference sequence). V was cut by 8 bases and J by 3 bases, with 20 bases left in between. CDR3 residues: CASGNPSDRYYEQYF. CDR3 nucleotides: TGTGCCAGCGGCAACCCATCAGACAGGTACTACGAGCAGTACTTC.

The rearrangement joins TRBV5-4 to TRBJ2-2; unclear D gene. There are 13 residues in the CDR3. V lost 4 bases, J lost 8 bases, and 12 bases lay in between. From germline, CDR1 is SGHNT and CDR2 YYREEE (reference sequence). The CDR3: CASSLSYGGELFF. DNA of the CDR3: TGTGCCAGCAGCCTGTCTTATGGGGGGGAGCTGTTTTTT.

The genes are TRBV19 and TRBJ2-5, with 11 bases matching TRBD2. Germline V gene lookup returns CDR1 LNHDA and CDR2 SQIVND (reference sequence). Trimming took 0 bases from V and 2 from J; bases not matched to a gene: 2. There are 16 residues in the CDR3. The CDR3 bases are TGTGCCAGTAGTATAGAGGGACTAGCGGCGCAAGAGACCCAGTACTTC. Residues: CASSIEGLAAQETQYF.

This clone was seen a handful of times. In DNA form, the CDR3 reads TGTGCCTGTAGACAGGGGTTAGGGGCTTTCTTT. Its protein is CACRQGLGAFF. V and J are TRBV30 and TRBJ1-1; TRBD1 agrees at 8 bases. The germline gives CDR1 GTSNPN, CDR2 SVGIG (reference sequence). The junction had 8 bases not matched to a gene; V was cut back by 6 bases and J by 11 bases. This CDR3 has 11 residues.

Turning to this clone: Other nucleotide sequences from this sample produce the same CDR3. The chain joins TRBV29-1 to TRBJ2-1; D ambiguous. This CDR3 has 12 amino acids. Looked up from germline, CDR1 is SQVTM and CDR2 is ANQGSEA. Trimming removed 2 bases at V and 4 bases at J, with 6 bases between. The CDR3 bases are TGCAGCGTTGAACGTGGGTACAATGAGCAGTTCTTC. Residues: CSVERGYNEQFF.

The chain is built from TRBV5-1 and TRBJ1-1; TRBD1 matches 7 bases. J was trimmed by 6 bases and V by 2 bases; bases with no gene match: 13. The CDR3 contains 16 residues. In germline, CDR1 is SGHRS, CDR2 YFSETQ. The CDR3 reads CASSFGNTGDLSEAFF. Written as DNA, the CDR3 is TGCGCCAGCAGCTTTGGGAACACAGGGGATCTGTCTGAAGCTTTCTTT.